This T cell receptor beta chain was found in a study of T cells after yellow fever vaccination (dated by TCRdb to about 2019). Some background on the complete study: The SMART-Seq v4 Ultra Low Input RNA kit was used to prepare libraries from fractions with low cell numbers. The cohort comprised two healthy male donors, one aged 18 to 30 and one aged 30 to 40 years. To follow T-cell clones before and after primary and booster YFV17D yellow fever vaccination, bulk TCR alpha and beta repertoires were sequenced over time. Blood was collected at multiple timepoints before and after primary and secondary immunization, and bulk PBMC replicates and cell subsets were isolated. Overall study results and their limits: After the booster, most clones that had expanded after primary vaccination were detected again (around 96% of CD4 and around nine tenths of CD8), suggesting broad maintenance of memory. Compared with the primary T-cell response, the secondary T-cell response was weaker but faster, peaking on day 5 rather than day 15. Computational filtering was required because FACS-sorted repertoires could contain abundant contaminating clonotypes from the bulk population. Only a couple of donors were included in the study, so the extent to which the findings can be generalized is limited. A small share of clonotypes was detected in both CD4 and CD8 compartments, with the overlap likely arising from convergent recombination.

In light of the paper, this sample's treatment or condition label describes: live attenuated yellow fever vaccine strain. At each blood-draw timepoint, two biological replicates of bulk PBMCs were obtained. PBMCs were isolated from peripheral blood using a standard Ficoll-Paque protocol. RNA was extracted with TriZol from bulk PBMCs, CD4 and CD8 fractions, and dextramer-positive and dextramer-negative fractions. This clonotype showed up just a few times. There is no known antigen for this receptor. No much larger clonotype is one base removed from it; base qualities were not supplied. These reads were obtained on an Illumina NovaSeq 6000. Synthesis of TCR cDNA relied on 5'RACE template switching, a step that introduced a universal primer site along with unique molecular identifiers. Priming of cDNA synthesis was performed from both the TCR alpha and TCR beta constant segments. Library amplification used two PCR steps, and the second PCR step added sample barcodes and sequencing adapters. Sequencing of the libraries was done on either Illumina HiSeq 2500 (2x100 bp) or NovaSeq (2x150 bp). The paper's processing steps were these. MIGEC was used to demultiplex reads and collapse the reads into UMI consensus sequences, and MiXCR was used for V(D)J alignment. Vaccine-responding clonotypes were defined with edgeR using replicate PBMC samples, requiring FDR below 0.01 and a log2 fold change above 5 up to day 15. CD4 or CD8 identity was assigned to each bulk clonotype according to whether the clonotype was present at higher abundance in the sequenced CD4 repertoire or the sequenced CD8 repertoire. Through fastp at Q25 and MiXCR, TCRdb rebuilt clones from the public reads, retaining in-frame beta chains. Rows with a matching CDR3 protein are joined into one entry that keeps the most common DNA and genes. TCRdb, rather than the study authors, made the V and J calls. This sample gives about 430,000 distinct CDR3 sequences in total; around 20% of them show up just once. The ten largest clones take up 15% to 20% of the sample.

This receptor was identified in a young man who received the YFV17D yellow fever vaccine. Sequencing was performed on PBMCs, taken before the yellow fever booster vaccination.

The sequenced DNA is TGCAGCGTTTCCCGTACTAGTCGCGAGACCCAGTACTTC. It translates as CSVSRTSRETQYF. The chain couples TRBV29-1 to TRBJ2-5; a weak D assignment points to TRBD2 (5 bases agree). V loses 5 bases, J loses 5 bases, and the germline ends lie 15 bases apart. From the cysteine through the phenylalanine, the CDR3 covers 13 amino acids. The read is trimmed to its CDR3 DNA, 39 bases read in frame from base 1. Based on the germline V gene, the CDR1 and CDR2 sequences are SQVTM and ANQGSEA. The entire variable domain, with the stretches around the CDR3 drawn from the reference TRBV29-1 and TRBJ2-5 proteins, is SAVISQKPSRDICQRGTSLTIQCQVDSQVTMMFWYRQQPGQSLTLIATANQGSEATYESGFVIDKFPISRPNLTFSTLTVSNMSPEDSSIYLCSVSRTSRETQYFGPGTRLLVL.